One and the same sample provided the 15 T cell receptor beta chains below, sequenced in a study of CD8+ T cells in alopecia areata. Sequencing relied on a cDNA template that was reverse transcribed from extracted RNA. Profiling relied on immunoSEQ multiplex PCR, and the TCRdb table lists in-frame clones only, not all of them. The table lists under 300,000 clones, 67% of them singletons. The specimen comprised CD4+ T cells sorted from blood, sampled at week 0. Receptors were obtained from a human donor with alopecia areata.

This clone was observed a handful of times. This chain joins TRBV6-5 and TRBJ1-1; possible D gene TRBD1, 5 bases. The CDR3 has 12 residues. With 5 bases removed from V and 7 bases from J, the gap between germline ends came to 11 bases. Germline V gene lookup returns CDR1 MNHEY and CDR2 SVGAGI. The CDR3 sequence: CASSGRGFEAFF. CDR3 nucleotides: TGTGCCAGCAGTGGCCGGGGCTTTGAAGCTTTCTTT.

This rearrangement joins TRBV7-8 to TRBJ1-2; D remains unclear. Germline V lookup: CDR1 SGHVS, CDR2 FQNEAQ. This CDR3 contains 14 residues. Trimming took 2 bases from V and 2 from J, leaving 9 bases between them. The CDR3 DNA is TGTGCCAGCAGCTTAAAAGGGATGAACTATGGCTACACCTTC. Its protein product is CASSLKGMNYGYTF.

This sequence joins TRBV4-3 and TRBJ1-6; 7 positions agree with TRBD1. Per the germline V gene, CDR1 is LGHNA and CDR2 is YSLEER. V shed 0 bases and J 7 bases; nucleotides not matched to a gene: 6. The CDR3 is 16 residues long. CDR3 sequence (DNA): TGCGCCAGCAGCCAAGAAGGGGGACAGAAGAATTCACCCCTCCACTTT. Encoded protein: CASSQEGGQKNSPLHF.

The CDR3 region has the DNA TGTGCCAGCAGCTTTTCCCGGACCCAAGAGACCCAGTACTTC. This sequence encodes CASSFSRTQETQYF. The V gene is TRBV7-2, the J gene TRBJ2-5; D unclear. Germline V lookup: CDR1 SGHTA, CDR2 FQGNSA. With 3 bases removed from V and 1 base from J, the gap between germline ends came to 9 bases. The CDR3 sequence is 14 residues long.

The chain recombines TRBV11-2 with TRBJ2-2; D is uncertain. CDR3 length: 15 amino acids. CDR1 and CDR2 (germline): SGHAT, FQNNGV. V lost 1 base, J lost 2 bases, and 8 bases lay in between. CDR3 DNA: TGTGCCAGCAGCTTAGGGTTAGCTAACACCGGGGAGCTGTTTTTT. It yields the protein CASSLGLANTGELFF.

This clone was observed a handful of times. This chain joins TRBV29-1 and TRBJ2-7, with 8 bases fitting TRBD1. There are 14 residues in the CDR3. The germline V gene has CDR1 SQVTM and CDR2 ANQGSEA. Germline trimming cut 4 bases from V and 2 bases from J; bases unmatched to any gene: 7. CDR3: CSVVRTGMTYEQYF. CDR3 in DNA: TGCAGCGTTGTTAGGACAGGGATGACCTACGAGCAGTACTTC.

The CDR3: CASSLVGTDTYEQYF. As DNA, the CDR3 is TGCGCCAGCAGCTTGGTCGGGACCGATACCTACGAGCAGTACTTC. The chain carries TRBV5-1 and TRBJ2-7; the D call may be TRBD1 or TRBD2 (5 bases each). The CDR3 is made up of 15 amino acids. V lost 0 bases and J 2 bases, leaving 12 bases between the germline ends. Germline lookup yields CDR1 SGHRS and CDR2 YFSETQ.

Only a few counts were recorded for this clone. V usage is TRBV30 and J usage is TRBJ1-1; D possibly corresponds to TRBD1 (5 bases). CDR3 length: 14 amino acids. Germline V gene lookup returns CDR1 GTSNPN and CDR2 SVGIG (reference sequence). V lost 1 base to trimming and J lost 3 bases, with 12 bases between them. The CDR3 here is CAWSAGLGDTEAFF. CDR3 nucleotide sequence: TGTGCCTGGAGTGCAGGGTTGGGTGACACTGAAGCTTTCTTT.

V and J are TRBV30 and TRBJ1-3; D gene unclear. V dropped 6 bases and J dropped 1 base, with 13 bases sitting between them. CDR3 size: 14 residues. In germline, CDR1 is GTSNPN, CDR2 SVGIG (reference sequence). CDR3 residues: CACPSATSGNTIYF. The CDR3 DNA reads as TGTGCCTGTCCCAGTGCTACGTCTGGAAACACCATATATTTT.

This chain uses TRBV29-1 with TRBJ2-1, with a possible D match to TRBD1 (5 bases). Germline values: CDR1 SQVTM, CDR2 ANQGSEA. Trimming took off 5 bases at V and 4 bases at J, with 6 bases between the two ends. The CDR3 sequence is 11 residues long. The CDR3 is CSVSGYNEQFF. The DNA of the CDR3 is TGCAGCGTTTCAGGGTACAATGAGCAGTTCTTC.

This clone was observed a few times. This rearrangement joins TRBV29-1 to TRBJ2-7; D may match TRBD1 or TRBD2 (6 bases each). The V gene lost 4 bases and the J gene lost 0 bases, with 10 bases spanning the gap. There are 13 residues in the CDR3. Germline CDR1 and CDR2: SQVTM and ANQGSEA. The CDR3 DNA reads as TGCAGCGTTGTGGGGGGCTACTCCTACGAGCAGTACTTC. It codes for CSVVGGYSYEQYF.

As for this clone: This sample also contains other DNA sequences that code for the same CDR3. The gene calls are TRBV20-1 and TRBJ2-3; D remains unclear. This CDR3 contains 11 residues. The germline V gene has CDR1 DFQATT and CDR2 SNEGSKA (reference sequence). With 3 bases removed from V and 4 bases from J, the gap between germline ends came to 5 bases. DNA for the CDR3: TGCAGTGCTAGGTTAGCAGATACGCAGTATTTT. Translation gives CSARLADTQYF.

The chain recombines TRBV11-2 with TRBJ2-1; 9 bases are a match to TRBD2. CDR3 length: 15 amino acids. The ends lost 4 bases at V and 2 bases at J; junction bases unmatched: 3. Germline loops: CDR1 SGHAT, CDR2 FQNNGV. CDR3 sequence reads: CASSSTSGPYNEQFF. The CDR3 DNA sequence: TGTGCCAGCAGCTCGACTAGCGGCCCCTACAATGAGCAGTTCTTC.

V is TRBV10-3 and J is TRBJ2-5, with 7 bases lining up with TRBD1. The CDR3 runs to 16 residues. Trimming removed 0 bases from V and 2 bases from J; junction bases left unmatched: 6. Per the germline V gene, CDR1 is ENHRY and CDR2 is SYGVKD. The CDR3 coding sequence is TGTGCCATCAGTGAGTCGCGACAGGGCAGGCAAGAGACCCAGTACTTC. It translates to CAISESRQGRQETQYF.

This chain links TRBV29-1 with TRBJ2-1, with 7 nucleotides matching TRBD1. V lost 6 bases to trimming and J lost 8 bases; unmatched junction nucleotides: 7. This CDR3 has 12 amino acids. Germline-derived CDR1 and CDR2 are SQVTM and ANQGSEA. The CDR3 here is CSVRGQYYEQFF. The DNA for the CDR3 is TGCAGCGTACGGGGACAGTATTATGAGCAGTTCTTC.